Each of the 31 T cell receptor beta chains below was sequenced from the same sample in a study of lymphopenia after photon versus proton radiotherapy. TCRdb keeps only in-frame clones here, not all; method: immunoSEQ multiplex PCR. The repertoire includes roughly 18,000 clones, around 90% of them detected once, and around 1.7% sits in the top ten. This specimen consisted of peripheral blood, obtained from a patient treated with photon-based radiotherapy. These TCRs come from a woman between 35 and 50 years old with cholangiocarcinoma.

Only a few counts were recorded for this clone. The CDR3 region is CASTRDPGNYGYTF. The CDR3 DNA reads as TGTGCCAGCACTAGAGACCCAGGGAACTATGGCTACACCTTC. This chain links TRBV6-1 with TRBJ1-2; D may be TRBD1 (5 bases). Germline V gene sequence: CDR1 MNHNS, CDR2 SASEGT. V was shortened by 7 bases and J by 2 bases, with 14 bases between the two germline ends. The CDR3 runs to 14 residues.

The V gene is TRBV5-1, the J gene TRBJ2-7, with TRBD2 as a possible D gene (5 bases). Trimming took 0 bases from V and 5 from J, leaving 9 bases between them. This CDR3 contains 13 residues. Per germline, CDR1 SGHRS and CDR2 YFSETQ. The CDR3 coding sequence is TGCGCCAGCAGCTTGGGCCCCGGGGACGAGCAGTACTTC. Amino acids: CASSLGPGDEQYF.

This chain links TRBV28 with TRBJ2-7, with 8 bases fitting TRBD2. The germline V gene encodes CDR1 MDHEN and CDR2 SYDVKM. V dropped 6 bases and J dropped 9; count of bases not matched to a gene: 16. The CDR3 covers 15 residues. The CDR3 spells CASSPTPLAGKSQYF. The CDR3 nucleotides are TGTGCCAGCAGCCCAACCCCCTTAGCGGGAAAGTCGCAGTACTTC.

The table lists this clone with a few counts. The chain combines TRBV6-5 with TRBJ1-6, with D unresolved. This CDR3 has 13 residues. V shed 0 bases and J shed 7 bases, with 4 bases lying between them. The germline CDR1 and CDR2 sequences are MNHEY and SVGAGI. CDR3 bases: TGTGCCAGCAGTTACTCTTCAAATTCACCCCTCCACTTT. It is translated as CASSYSSNSPLHF.

The chain has TRBV4-2 and TRBJ1-5; the match to TRBD1 covers 11 bases. Germline V lookup: CDR1 LGHNA, CDR2 YNFKEQ. The CDR3 runs 15 residues. With V trimmed by 3 bases and J by 4 bases, 2 bases remained unmatched. The CDR3 coding sequence is TGTGCCAGCAGCCAGGACAGGGGGCTAAATCAGCCCCAGCATTTT. Its translation: CASSQDRGLNQPQHF.

This clone was seen just once. The chain has TRBV15 and TRBJ2-7; D may correspond to TRBD1 or TRBD2 (5 bases each). In germline, CDR1 is LNHNV, CDR2 YYDKDF (reference sequence). This CDR3 region has 11 residues. Trimming left V 9 bases short and J 1 base short, with 7 bases between. The CDR3 DNA is TGTGCCACTGGGGGTTCCTACGAGCAGTACTTC. Amino acid sequence: CATGGSYEQYF.

This chain links TRBV4-2 with TRBJ1-1; maybe TRBD1 (6 bases). V lost 0 bases, J lost 9 bases, and 11 bases lay in between. CDR1 and CDR2 (germline): LGHNA, YNFKEQ. CDR3 size: 13 residues. The CDR3 coding sequence is TGTGCCAGCAGCCAAGACAGGGGATGGAAAGCTTTCTTT. Residues: CASSQDRGWKAFF.

V is TRBV28 and J is TRBJ2-7; D is undetermined. The CDR3 spans 11 residues. Germline V gives CDR1 MDHEN, CDR2 SYDVKM. Trimming pared 5 bases from V and 7 bases from J, leaving 9 bases between. This chain's CDR3 is CASSPLREQYF. The DNA of the CDR3 is TGTGCCAGCAGTCCCCTCCGGGAGCAGTACTTC.

The chain couples TRBV6-5 to TRBJ2-1; D remains unclear. The CDR3 loop spans 11 amino acids. The V and J ends lost 10 bases and 6 bases respectively, with 10 bases between them. Germline V gene lookup returns CDR1 MNHEY and CDR2 SVGAGI. The CDR3 sequence: CATGSLNEQFF. The CDR3 DNA follows: TGTGCCACCGGGTCCCTCAATGAGCAGTTCTTC.

This sequence joins TRBV7-2 and TRBJ2-1; 8 bases agree with TRBD1. Germline assignment: CDR1 SGHTA and CDR2 FQGNSA. With V trimmed by 4 bases and J by 7 bases, 21 bases remained unmatched. The CDR3 contains 19 residues. CDR3 sequence (DNA): TGTGCCAGCAGCTCGTACGGACAGGGAGTGTTAGAAAAGTCGAATGAGCAGTTCTTC. Translated: CASSSYGQGVLEKSNEQFF.

The gene calls are TRBV27 and TRBJ2-3; tentative D call: TRBD1 (6 bases). Trimming left V 5 bases short and J 1 base short, with 16 bases between. Germline V CDR1 and CDR2: MNHEY, SMNVEV (reference sequence). CDR3 length: 16 amino acids. DNA of the CDR3: TGTGCCAGCAGTCGCGGGCCTGGGGGCGGCACAGATACGCAGTATTTT. Encoded protein: CASSRGPGGGTDTQYF.

The chain recombines TRBV2 with TRBJ1-2; D possibly corresponds to TRBD1 (6 bases). The CDR3 totals 15 residues. V lost 2 bases and J lost 8, with 18 bases in between. Germline V gene data show CDR1 as SNHLY and CDR2 as FYNNEI. The CDR3 here is CASSETASGGRGYTF. CDR3 DNA: TGTGCCAGCAGTGAAACAGCATCTGGGGGCAGGGGCTACACCTTC.

V and J are TRBV14 and TRBJ2-5, with 13 bases lining up with TRBD2. Germline V CDR1 and CDR2: SGHDN, FVKESK. The CDR3 spans 16 residues. J was trimmed by 4 bases and V by 3 bases; bases with no gene match: 5. CDR3 coding DNA: TGTGCCAGCAGCCAGACTAGCGGGGGGCTAGGAGAGACCCAGTACTTC. It codes for CASSQTSGGLGETQYF. Drawing the rest from reference TRBV14 and TRBJ2-5, the complete variable domain is EAGVTQFPSHSVIEKGQTVTLRCDPISGHDNLYWYRRVMGKEIKFLLHFVKESKQDESGMPNNRFLAERTGGTYSTLKVQPAELEDSGVYFCASSQTSGGLGETQYFGPGTRLLVL.

This chain connects TRBV6-5 to TRBJ2-7; TRBD1 might be the D (6 bases). Germline CDR1 MNHEY, CDR2 SVGAGI. The CDR3 extends over 12 amino acids. V lost 7 bases and J 0 bases, leaving 7 bases between the germline ends. CDR3 sequence reads: CASKDSSYEQYF. In DNA form, the CDR3 reads TGTGCCAGCAAGGACAGCTCCTACGAGCAGTACTTC.

This chain uses TRBV18 with TRBJ2-2; 9 bases fit TRBD1. In germline, CDR1 is KGHSH, CDR2 LQKENI. CDR3 length equals 18 residues. V lost 2 bases and J lost 5; bases outside the gene matches: 12. In nucleotides, the CDR3 is TGTGCCAGCTCACCATACGCCACAGGGGGCCCACAGACCGGGGAGCTGTTTTTT. This encodes CASSPYATGGPQTGELFF.

This sequence joins TRBV28 and TRBJ2-1, with 11 bases fitting TRBD2. This CDR3 spans 15 amino acids. Germline V CDR1 and CDR2: MDHEN, SYDVKM. With 2 bases clipped from V and 5 bases from J, the junction kept 2 bases outside the gene matches. The CDR3 DNA is TGTGCCAGCAGTTTACTAGCGGGGGGACACAATGAGCAGTTCTTC. Translation: CASSLLAGGHNEQFF.

The chain is built from TRBV6-1 and TRBJ1-1; D not certain. The length of the CDR3 is 11 residues. Germline CDR1 and CDR2: MNHNS and SASEGT. V was pared by 10 bases and J by 6 bases, with 12 bases between. CDR3 sequence: CATSSQAEAFF. The CDR3 coding sequence is TGTGCCACCTCCTCACAAGCTGAAGCTTTCTTT.

The table lists this clone with a few counts. The chain uses TRBV18 and TRBJ2-7, with TRBD2 matching over 8 bases. The CDR3 totals 17 residues. The germline V gene has CDR1 KGHSH and CDR2 LQKENI. The trim removed 3 bases at V and 2 bases at J, leaving 12 bases unmatched. This chain's CDR3 is CASSPLPTSGLPYEQYF. In DNA form, the CDR3 reads TGTGCCAGCTCACCGCTCCCCACTAGCGGCCTTCCCTACGAGCAGTACTTC.

V usage is TRBV6-1 and J usage is TRBJ2-7; D might be TRBD1 (5 bases). CDR1 is MNHNS, CDR2 SASEGT, per germline. This CDR3 region has 14 residues. V lost 6 bases to trimming and J lost 2 bases, with 14 bases between them. CDR3 DNA: TGTGCCAGCAGCGACCTGACAGCAACCTACGAGCAGTACTTC. This gives the protein CASSDLTATYEQYF.

CDR3 loop: CASRQTFNSPLHF. Written as DNA, the CDR3 is TGTGCCAGCAGGCAGACTTTTAATTCACCCCTCCACTTT. The chain is built from TRBV7-9 and TRBJ1-6; D uncertain. The germline V and J ends were trimmed by 6 bases and 6 bases, with 9 bases remaining between them. The CDR3 has 13 amino acids. CDR1 SEHNR and CDR2 FQNEAQ come from the germline V gene (reference sequence).

This clone appeared once. This chain uses TRBV5-1 with TRBJ2-2; D remains unclear. The CDR3 extends over 14 amino acids. CDR1 and CDR2 from the germline V gene are SGHRS and YFSETQ. V was trimmed by 0 bases and J by 1 base, leaving 4 bases between them. The CDR3 sequence: CASSLELNTGELFF. The CDR3 DNA reads as TGCGCCAGCAGCTTGGAACTGAACACCGGGGAGCTGTTTTTT.

As for this clone: An end of the junction differs from the germline gene, which may be a read error. The rearrangement joins TRBV7-7 to TRBJ2-5; TRBD2 agrees at 7 bases. The germline gives CDR1 SSHAT, CDR2 FNYEAQ (reference sequence). The CDR3 runs to 15 residues. The CDR3 DNA reads as TGTGCTAGCAGCCGGGGGGACGGGGCCCAAGAGACCCAGTACTTC. This sequence encodes CASSRGDGAQETQYF.

The V gene is TRBV19, the J gene TRBJ2-1, with TRBD2 matching over 10 bases. Unmatched junction bases numbered 7, after V lost 5 bases and J lost 0 bases. Germline loops: CDR1 LNHDA, CDR2 SQIVND (reference sequence). The CDR3 contains 17 residues. The DNA for the CDR3 is TGTGCCAGTAGTTTGACTAGCGGGCCTAGCTCCTACAATGAGCAGTTCTTC. Its translation is CASSLTSGPSSYNEQFF.

V and J are TRBV7-9 and TRBJ1-2; a possible D gene is TRBD1 (5 bases). The CDR3 has 14 residues. With 1 base removed from V and 2 bases from J, the gap between germline ends came to 8 bases. Germline values: CDR1 SEHNR, CDR2 FQNEAQ (reference sequence). The CDR3 spells CASSLGDLNYGYTF. CDR3 nucleotides: TGTGCCAGCAGCTTAGGGGACCTAAACTATGGCTACACCTTC.

This chain joins TRBV29-1 and TRBJ2-1; D unclear. There are 12 residues in the CDR3. The germline V gene encodes CDR1 SQVTM and CDR2 ANQGSEA. V was shortened by 2 bases and J by 5 bases, with 7 bases between the two germline ends. The CDR3 loop reads CSVERWDNEQFF. DNA of the CDR3: TGCAGCGTTGAAAGATGGGACAATGAGCAGTTCTTC.

The V gene is TRBV28, the J gene TRBJ1-5; tentative D call: TRBD1 (6 bases). Germline V lookup: CDR1 MDHEN, CDR2 SYDVKM. This CDR3 has 17 residues. Trimming shortened V by 1 base and J by 6 bases, and 19 bases separated the two germline ends. The CDR3 here is CASSLYVGGRATQPQHF. CDR3 nucleotides: TGTGCCAGCAGTTTATATGTGGGGGGCAGGGCGACTCAGCCCCAGCATTTT.

V gene TRBV5-6 combines with J gene TRBJ2-7; a possible D gene is TRBD1 (6 bases). Trimming took 4 bases from V and 4 from J, leaving 21 bases between them. The CDR3 is 16 amino acids. CDR1 is SGHDT and CDR2 is YYEEEE in the germline V gene. CDR3 in DNA: TGTGCCAGCAGCCAGATTTACAGGGTCGAAACTTACGAGCAGTACTTC. This sequence encodes CASSQIYRVETYEQYF.

The table lists this clone with a few counts. The V gene is TRBV9, the J gene TRBJ1-4, with 7 bases that match TRBD1. V gave up 0 bases and J gave up 7 bases; unmatched junction bases: 9. Germline V lookup: CDR1 SGDLS, CDR2 YYNGEE. The CDR3 totals 16 residues. The DNA of the CDR3 is TGTGCCAGCAGCGTAGAAAGGGGGCTGATTGCTGAAAAACTGTTTTTT. It specifies CASSVERGLIAEKLFF.

This chain connects TRBV7-9 to TRBJ1-1; TRBD1 matches at 10 bases. This CDR3 has 14 amino acids. Germline V lookup: CDR1 SEHNR, CDR2 FQNEAQ (reference sequence). Germline trimming cut 6 bases from V and 3 bases from J; bases unmatched to any gene: 4. In DNA form, the CDR3 reads TGTGCCAGCAGTGACGGGACAGGGGACACTGAAGCTTTCTTT. Amino acid sequence: CASSDGTGDTEAFF.

The J gene is TRBJ1-4, the V gene TRBV30, with TRBD1 matching over 11 bases. V was clipped by 2 bases and J by 10 bases; unmatched bases: 9. Germline CDR1 reads GTSNPN; CDR2 reads SVGIG (reference sequence). The CDR3 covers 15 residues. The CDR3 loop is CAWSHGGTGGGKLFF. CDR3 coding DNA: TGTGCCTGGAGTCATGGCGGGACAGGGGGGGGAAAACTGTTTTTT.

The chain carries TRBV30 and TRBJ1-1; D is unclear. V lost 0 bases and J 2 bases, leaving 7 bases between the germline ends. This CDR3 comprises 13 residues. Per the germline V gene, CDR1 is GTSNPN and CDR2 is SVGIG (reference sequence). This CDR3 reads CAWSVPSNTEAFF. DNA for the CDR3: TGTGCCTGGAGTGTACCGAGTAACACTGAAGCTTTCTTT.